Listed below are T cell receptor beta chains from one sample, sequenced in a study of blood T cells in healthy people across ages. TCRdb reprocessed the 5' RACE reads via MiXCR and lists one record per CDR3 protein. The sample lists more than 800,000 distinct CDR3 sequences; 35% to 55% were seen once. Sequenced sample: blood. The receptors originated from a woman aged 60-75 years in good health. Both conserved end residues are part of each CDR3. Fields, in order: CDR3 protein, CDR3 DNA, D gene, V gene, clone size, J gene. A D gene is named only where the DNA matches it firmly. Clone size is given for some rows only: seen once, a few or many times, or a class if the clone is expanded.

CDR3: CASSVLAGGSGANVLTF
DNA: TGTGCCAGCAGTGTACTAGCGGGAGGGTCTGGGGCCAACGTCCTGACTTTC
D: TRBD2
V: TRBV6-5
size: -
J: TRBJ2-6

CDR3: CASSQVMAGGPQETQYF
DNA: TGTGCCAGCAGCCAAGTTATGGCGGGAGGGCCTCAAGAGACCCAGTACTTC
D: TRBD2
V: TRBV14
size: few
J: TRBJ2-5

CDR3: CATSDSRRRLVNEQFF
DNA: TGTGCCACCAGTGATTCCAGGCGCCGACTAGTCAATGAGCAGTTCTTC
D: -
V: TRBV24-1
size: -
J: TRBJ2-1

CDR3: CASRVQVQEDTQYF
DNA: TGTGCCAGCAGGGTACAGGTCCAAGAGGATACGCAGTATTTT
D: -
V: TRBV28
size: few
J: TRBJ2-3

CDR3: CASSQLASTDTQYF
DNA: TGTGCCAGCAGCCAGCTAGCGTCCACAGATACGCAGTATTTT
D: -
V: TRBV3-1
size: many
J: TRBJ2-3

CDR3: CASRRTGGSPGEQYF
DNA: TGTGCCAGCAGACGGACGGGCGGGAGTCCTGGCGAGCAGTACTTC
D: TRBD2
V: TRBV11-2
size: -
J: TRBJ2-7

CDR3: CASSYSKRNALEQFF
DNA: TGTGCCAGCAGTTACTCGAAGCGAAACGCGCTTGAGCAGTTCTTC
D: -
V: TRBV6-6
size: -
J: TRBJ2-1

CDR3: CSARDPLSGRLDTQYF
DNA: TGCAGTGCTAGAGATCCTCTTAGCGGGAGGTTAGATACGCAGTATTTT
D: TRBD2
V: TRBV20-1
size: -
J: TRBJ2-3

CDR3: CASSLVPGEYYNEQYF
DNA: TGTGCCAGCAGCTTAGTCCCGGGGGAGTACTACAATGAGCAGTACTTC
D: -
V: TRBV7-8
size: -
J: TRBJ2-7

CDR3: CSVGTSPYEQYF
DNA: TGCAGCGTCGGGACTAGCCCCTACGAGCAGTACTTC
D: TRBD2
V: TRBV29-1
size: few
J: TRBJ2-7

CDR3: CASSLQNRGLYEQYF
DNA: TGTGCCAGCAGTTTACAGAATCGGGGACTCTACGAGCAGTACTTC
D: -
V: TRBV27
size: many
J: TRBJ2-7

CDR3: CASSLGLGQREKLFF
DNA: TGTGCCAGCAGCTTAGGACTGGGGCAGAGGGAAAAACTGTTTTTT
D: -
V: TRBV7-9
size: -
J: TRBJ1-4

CDR3: CSARGGGPSQSVFTEQFF
DNA: TGCAGTGCTAGGGGGGGAGGGCCTTCTCAGTCAGTCTTCACTGAGCAGTTCTTC
D: TRBD2
V: TRBV20-1
size: -
J: TRBJ2-1

CDR3: CASSPGDTFSEQFF
DNA: TGTGCCAGCTCACCGGGGGACACCTTCAGTGAGCAGTTCTTC
D: -
V: TRBV18
size: -
J: TRBJ2-1

CDR3: CASSLVDSNQPQHF
DNA: TGTGCCAGCAGTTTAGTCGATAGCAATCAGCCCCAGCATTTT
D: -
V: TRBV12-3/TRBV12-4
size: -
J: TRBJ1-5

CDR3: CASSFTSGRADEQFF
DNA: TGTGCCAGCAGCTTCACTAGCGGGAGGGCTGATGAGCAGTTCTTC
D: TRBD2
V: TRBV7-2
size: few
J: TRBJ2-1

CDR3: CASSRFGTGGYEQYF
DNA: TGCGCCAGCAGCCGCTTCGGGACAGGGGGCTACGAGCAGTACTTC
D: TRBD1
V: TRBV4-1
size: -
J: TRBJ2-7

CDR3: CASSSSLPGEQYF
DNA: TGTGCCAGCAGCTCCTCGCTCCCGGGCGAGCAGTACTTC
D: -
V: TRBV3-1
size: -
J: TRBJ2-7

CDR3: CASSLAGEDTDTQYF
DNA: TGTGCCAGCAGCTTAGCGGGAGAGGACACAGATACGCAGTATTTT
D: TRBD2
V: TRBV12-3/TRBV12-4
size: -
J: TRBJ2-3

CDR3: CASTPGVLSSYEQYF
DNA: TGTGCCAGCACCCCAGGGGTTTTAAGCTCCTACGAGCAGTACTTC
D: -
V: TRBV6-2/TRBV6-3
size: -
J: TRBJ2-7

CDR3: CASKPTISSYEQYF
DNA: TGCGCCAGCAAGCCTACTATAAGCTCCTACGAGCAGTACTTC
D: -
V: TRBV10-2
size: -
J: TRBJ2-7

CDR3: CASSQDPTSSGNIQYF
DNA: TGCGCCAGCAGCCAAGATCCTACTAGTTCGGGAAACATTCAGTACTTC
D: -
V: TRBV4-1
size: -
J: TRBJ2-4

CDR3: CAWKRGATNEKLFF
DNA: TGTGCCTGGAAAAGGGGGGCGACTAATGAAAAACTGTTTTTT
D: -
V: TRBV30
size: once
J: TRBJ1-4

CDR3: CSAGEGYYDEQFF
DNA: TGCAGTGCTGGGGAGGGGTACTACGATGAGCAGTTCTTC
D: TRBD2
V: TRBV20-1
size: -
J: TRBJ2-1

CDR3: CASSLFDSEVTDTQYF
DNA: TGTGCCAGCAGCTTGTTCGATTCCGAAGTTACGGATACGCAGTATTTT
D: -
V: TRBV7-6
size: few
J: TRBJ2-3

CDR3: CASTLQGSYEQYF
DNA: TGTGCCAGCACCCTACAGGGTTCCTACGAGCAGTACTTC
D: -
V: TRBV12-3/TRBV12-4
size: few
J: TRBJ2-7

CDR3: CASSFGQASYNEQFF
DNA: TGTGCCAGCAGTTTTGGGCAGGCCTCCTACAATGAGCAGTTCTTC
D: -
V: TRBV12-3/TRBV12-4
size: few
J: TRBJ2-1

CDR3: CASSLPGFGETQYF
DNA: TGTGCCAGCAGTCTACCGGGTTTTGGCGAGACCCAGTACTTC
D: -
V: TRBV12-3/TRBV12-4
size: -
J: TRBJ2-5

CDR3: CASSYGTLQYF
DNA: TGTGCCAGCAGTTATGGGACCCTCCAGTACTTC
D: -
V: TRBV6-2/TRBV6-3
size: few
J: TRBJ2-4